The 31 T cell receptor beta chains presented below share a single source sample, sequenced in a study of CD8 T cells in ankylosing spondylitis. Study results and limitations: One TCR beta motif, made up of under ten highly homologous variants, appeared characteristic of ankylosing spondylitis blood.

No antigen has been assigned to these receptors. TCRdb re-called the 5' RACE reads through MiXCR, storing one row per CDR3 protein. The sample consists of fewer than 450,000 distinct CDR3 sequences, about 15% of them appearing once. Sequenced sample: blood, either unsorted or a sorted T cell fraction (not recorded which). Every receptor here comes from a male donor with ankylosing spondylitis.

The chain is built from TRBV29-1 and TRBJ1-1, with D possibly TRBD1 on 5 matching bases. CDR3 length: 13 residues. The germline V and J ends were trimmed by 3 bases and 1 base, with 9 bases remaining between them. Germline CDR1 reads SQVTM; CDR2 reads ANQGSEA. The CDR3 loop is CSVEPGWNTEAFF. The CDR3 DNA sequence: TGCAGCGTTGAGCCAGGGTGGAACACTGAAGCTTTCTTT.

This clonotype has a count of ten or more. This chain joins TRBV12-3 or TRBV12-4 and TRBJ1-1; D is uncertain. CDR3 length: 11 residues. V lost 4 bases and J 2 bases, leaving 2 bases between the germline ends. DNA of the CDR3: TGTGCCAGCAGTTCCAACACTGAAGCTTTCTTT. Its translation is CASSSNTEAFF.

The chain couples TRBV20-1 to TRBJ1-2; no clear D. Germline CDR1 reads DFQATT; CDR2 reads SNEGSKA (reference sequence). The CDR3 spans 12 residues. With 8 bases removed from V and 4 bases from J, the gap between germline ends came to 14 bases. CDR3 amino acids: CSSQRGVYGYTF. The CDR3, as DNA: TGCAGTTCCCAGAGAGGAGTCTATGGCTACACCTTC.

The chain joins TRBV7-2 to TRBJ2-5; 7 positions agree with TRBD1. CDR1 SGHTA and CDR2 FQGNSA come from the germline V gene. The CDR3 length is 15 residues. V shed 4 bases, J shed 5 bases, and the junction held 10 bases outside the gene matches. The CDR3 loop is CASSSDRSSRETQYF. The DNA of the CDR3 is TGTGCCAGCAGCTCGGACAGGTCGAGCCGGGAGACCCAGTACTTC.

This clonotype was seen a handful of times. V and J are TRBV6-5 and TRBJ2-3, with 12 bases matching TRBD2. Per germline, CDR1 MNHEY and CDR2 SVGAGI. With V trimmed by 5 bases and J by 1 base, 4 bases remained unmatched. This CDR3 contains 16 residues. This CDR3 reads CASSDRLAGGTDTQYF. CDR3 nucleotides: TGTGCCAGCAGTGACCGACTAGCGGGGGGCACAGATACGCAGTATTTT.

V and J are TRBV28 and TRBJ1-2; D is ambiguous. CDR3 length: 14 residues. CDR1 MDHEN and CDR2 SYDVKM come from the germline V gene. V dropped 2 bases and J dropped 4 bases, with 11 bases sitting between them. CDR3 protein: CASSLAGTLYGYTF. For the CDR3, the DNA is TGTGCCAGCAGTTTAGCGGGAACCCTCTATGGCTACACCTTC.

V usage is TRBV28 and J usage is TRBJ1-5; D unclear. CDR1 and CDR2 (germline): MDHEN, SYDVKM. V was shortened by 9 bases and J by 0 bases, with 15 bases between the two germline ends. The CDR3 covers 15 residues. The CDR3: CASAPSDNSNQPQHF. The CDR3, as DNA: TGTGCCAGTGCCCCCTCCGACAATAGCAATCAGCCCCAGCATTTT.

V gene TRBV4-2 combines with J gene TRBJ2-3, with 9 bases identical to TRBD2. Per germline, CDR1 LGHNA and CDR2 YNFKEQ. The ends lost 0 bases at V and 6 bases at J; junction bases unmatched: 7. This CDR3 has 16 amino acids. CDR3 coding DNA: TGTGCCAGCAGCCAAGATCTGGCTAGCGGGACGGATACGCAGTATTTT. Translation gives CASSQDLASGTDTQYF.

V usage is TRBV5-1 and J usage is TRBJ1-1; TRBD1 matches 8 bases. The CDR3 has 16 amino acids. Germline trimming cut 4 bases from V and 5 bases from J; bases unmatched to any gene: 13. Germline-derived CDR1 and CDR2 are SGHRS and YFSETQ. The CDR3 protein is CASSLGQGRSGTEAFF. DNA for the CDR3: TGCGCCAGCAGCCTAGGACAGGGCCGATCAGGAACTGAAGCTTTCTTT.

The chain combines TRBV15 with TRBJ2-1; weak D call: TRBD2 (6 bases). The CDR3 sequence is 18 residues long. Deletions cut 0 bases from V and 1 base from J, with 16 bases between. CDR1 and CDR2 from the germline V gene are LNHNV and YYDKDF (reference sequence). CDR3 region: CATSRDWGAAGSYNEQFF. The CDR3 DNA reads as TGTGCCACCAGCAGAGATTGGGGCGCGGCGGGATCCTACAATGAGCAGTTCTTC.

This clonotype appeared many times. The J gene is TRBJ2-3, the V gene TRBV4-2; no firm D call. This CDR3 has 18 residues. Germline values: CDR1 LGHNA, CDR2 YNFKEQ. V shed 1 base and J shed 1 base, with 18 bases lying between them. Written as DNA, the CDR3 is TGTGCCAGCAGCCAAGTAAAGGTTGATCGACTCCGCACAGATACGCAGTATTTT. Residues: CASSQVKVDRLRTDTQYF.

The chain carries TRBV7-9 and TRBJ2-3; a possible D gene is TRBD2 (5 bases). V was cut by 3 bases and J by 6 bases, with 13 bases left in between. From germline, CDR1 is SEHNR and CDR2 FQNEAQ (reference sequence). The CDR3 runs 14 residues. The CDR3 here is CASSFSPSSDTQYF. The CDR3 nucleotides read TGTGCCAGCAGCTTTAGTCCTAGCAGCGATACGCAGTATTTT.

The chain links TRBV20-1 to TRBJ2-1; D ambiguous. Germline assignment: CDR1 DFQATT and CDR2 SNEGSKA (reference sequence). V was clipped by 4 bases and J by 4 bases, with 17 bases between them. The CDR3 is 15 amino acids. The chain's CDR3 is CSAIRADRAYNEQFF. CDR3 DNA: TGCAGTGCTATACGCGCGGACCGTGCTTACAATGAGCAGTTCTTC.

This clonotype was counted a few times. The CDR3 DNA follows: TGTGCCAGCAGTTACTGGGAGGCGGTACCGGGGTACAATGAGCAGTTCTTC. Its protein is CASSYWEAVPGYNEQFF. The chain joins TRBV6-5 to TRBJ2-1; D possibly corresponds to TRBD2 (6 bases). V was trimmed by 1 base and J by 4 bases, leaving 17 bases between them. Germline-derived CDR1 and CDR2 are MNHEY and SVGAGI. The CDR3 runs to 17 residues.

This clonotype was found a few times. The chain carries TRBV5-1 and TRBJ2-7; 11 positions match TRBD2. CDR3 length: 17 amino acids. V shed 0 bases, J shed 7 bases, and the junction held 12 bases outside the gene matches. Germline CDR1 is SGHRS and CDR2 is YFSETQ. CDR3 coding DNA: TGCGCCAGCAGCTTGGTCAGGGGACTAGCGGACCCGGGGGAGCAGTACTTC. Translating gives CASSLVRGLADPGEQYF. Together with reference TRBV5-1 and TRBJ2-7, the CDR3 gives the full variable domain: KAGVTQTPRYLIKTRGQQVTLSCSPISGHRSVSWYQQTPGQGLQFLFEYFSETQRNKGNFPGRFSGRQFSNSRSEMNVSTLELGDSALYLCASSLVRGLADPGEQYFGPGTRLTVT.

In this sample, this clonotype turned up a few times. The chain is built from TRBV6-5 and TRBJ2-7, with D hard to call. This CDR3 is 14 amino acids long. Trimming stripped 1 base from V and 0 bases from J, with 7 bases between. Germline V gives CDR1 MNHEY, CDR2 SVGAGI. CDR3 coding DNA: TGTGCCAGCAGTTACTGGGGAAGCTCCTACGAGCAGTACTTC. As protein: CASSYWGSSYEQYF.

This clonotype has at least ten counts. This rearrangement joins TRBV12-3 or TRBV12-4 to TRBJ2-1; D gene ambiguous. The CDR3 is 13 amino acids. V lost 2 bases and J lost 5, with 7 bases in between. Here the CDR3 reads CASSLNRDNEQFF. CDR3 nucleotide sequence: TGTGCCAGCAGTTTAAACAGAGACAATGAGCAGTTCTTC.

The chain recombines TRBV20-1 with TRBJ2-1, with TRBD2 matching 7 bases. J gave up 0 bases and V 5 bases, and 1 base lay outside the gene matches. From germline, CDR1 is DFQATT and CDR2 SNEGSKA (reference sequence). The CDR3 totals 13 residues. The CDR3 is CSAPSGSYNEQFF. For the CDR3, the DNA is TGCAGTGCTCCTAGCGGCTCCTACAATGAGCAGTTCTTC.

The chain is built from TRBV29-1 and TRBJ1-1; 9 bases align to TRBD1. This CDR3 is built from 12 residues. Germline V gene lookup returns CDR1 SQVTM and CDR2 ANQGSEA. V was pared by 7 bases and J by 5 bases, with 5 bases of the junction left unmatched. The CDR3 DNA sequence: TGCAGCGCCACAGGGGGCGGGACTGAAGCTTTCTTT. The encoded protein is CSATGGGTEAFF.

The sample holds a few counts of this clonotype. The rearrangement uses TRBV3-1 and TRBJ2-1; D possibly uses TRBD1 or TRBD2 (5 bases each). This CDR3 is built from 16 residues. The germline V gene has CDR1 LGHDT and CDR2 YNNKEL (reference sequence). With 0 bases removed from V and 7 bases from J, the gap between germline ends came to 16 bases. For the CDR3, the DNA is TGTGCCAGCAGCCAAGAATGGGGGATAGGGGAAAATGAGCAGTTCTTC. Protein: CASSQEWGIGENEQFF.

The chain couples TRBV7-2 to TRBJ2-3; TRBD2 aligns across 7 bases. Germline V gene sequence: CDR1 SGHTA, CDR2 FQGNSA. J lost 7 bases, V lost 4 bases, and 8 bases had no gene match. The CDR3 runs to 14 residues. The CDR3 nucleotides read TGTGCCAGCAGCTCCCGACTAGCTATAAATACGCAGTATTTT. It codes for CASSSRLAINTQYF.

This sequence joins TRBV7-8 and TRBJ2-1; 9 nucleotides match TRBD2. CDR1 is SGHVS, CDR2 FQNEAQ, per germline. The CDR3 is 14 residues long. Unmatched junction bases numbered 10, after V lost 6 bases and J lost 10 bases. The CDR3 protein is CASSSLAGPGEQFF. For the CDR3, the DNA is TGTGCCAGCAGTTCACTAGCGGGTCCGGGGGAGCAGTTCTTC.

CDR3 nucleotides: TGTGCCAGCAGCCAAGAAGTCCTGCTTGGAAACACCATATATTTT. Translation: CASSQEVLLGNTIYF. This chain uses TRBV3-1 with TRBJ1-3, with D hard to call. CDR1 and CDR2 (germline): LGHDT, YNNKEL (reference sequence). V gave up 0 bases and J gave up 3 bases, with 9 bases separating them. This CDR3 is built from 15 residues.

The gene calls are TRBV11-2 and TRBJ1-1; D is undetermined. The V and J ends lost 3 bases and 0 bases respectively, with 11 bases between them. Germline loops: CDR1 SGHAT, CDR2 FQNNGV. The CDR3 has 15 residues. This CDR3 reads CASSLSHGLNTEAFF. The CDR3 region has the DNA TGTGCCAGCAGCTTGAGCCACGGCTTGAACACTGAAGCTTTCTTT. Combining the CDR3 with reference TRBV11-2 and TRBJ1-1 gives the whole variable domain EAGVAQSPRYKIIEKRQSVAFWCNPISGHATLYWYQQILGQGPKLLIQFQNNGVVDDSQLPKDRFSAERLKGVDSTLKIQPAKLEDSAVYLCASSLSHGLNTEAFFGQGTRLTVV.

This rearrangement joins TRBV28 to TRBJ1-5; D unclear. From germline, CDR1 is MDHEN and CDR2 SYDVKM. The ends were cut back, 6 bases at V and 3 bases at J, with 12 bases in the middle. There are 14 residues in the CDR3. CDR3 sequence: CASSTTVPNQPQHF. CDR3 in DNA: TGTGCCAGCAGCACTACTGTTCCCAATCAGCCCCAGCATTTT.

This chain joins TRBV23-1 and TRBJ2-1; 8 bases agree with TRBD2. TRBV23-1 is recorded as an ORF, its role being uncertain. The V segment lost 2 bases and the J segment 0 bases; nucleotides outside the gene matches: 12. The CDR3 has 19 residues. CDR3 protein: CASSQPSTSGKSSYNEQFF. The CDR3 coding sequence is TGCGCCAGCAGTCAACCGAGTACTAGCGGTAAAAGCTCCTACAATGAGCAGTTCTTC.

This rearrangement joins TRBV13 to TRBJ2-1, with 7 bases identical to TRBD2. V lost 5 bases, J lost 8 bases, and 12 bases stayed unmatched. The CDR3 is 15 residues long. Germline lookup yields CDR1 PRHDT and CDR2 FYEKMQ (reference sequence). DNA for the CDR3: TGTGCCAGCAGCCCCAAACCGGGACTAAACTATGAGCAGTTCTTC. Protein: CASSPKPGLNYEQFF.

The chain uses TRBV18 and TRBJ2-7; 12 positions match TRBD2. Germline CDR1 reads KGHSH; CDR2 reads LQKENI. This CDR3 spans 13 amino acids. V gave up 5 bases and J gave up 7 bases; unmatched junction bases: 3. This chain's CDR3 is CASSTGLAGEQYF. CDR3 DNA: TGTGCCAGCTCAACGGGACTAGCGGGTGAGCAGTACTTC.

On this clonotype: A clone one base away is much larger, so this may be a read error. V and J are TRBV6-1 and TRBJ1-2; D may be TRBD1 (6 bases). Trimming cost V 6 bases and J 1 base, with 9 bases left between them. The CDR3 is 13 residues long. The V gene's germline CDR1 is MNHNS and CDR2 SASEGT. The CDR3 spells CASSRQVNYGYTF. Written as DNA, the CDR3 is TGTGCCAGCAGCCGACAGGTTAACTATGGCTACACCTTC.

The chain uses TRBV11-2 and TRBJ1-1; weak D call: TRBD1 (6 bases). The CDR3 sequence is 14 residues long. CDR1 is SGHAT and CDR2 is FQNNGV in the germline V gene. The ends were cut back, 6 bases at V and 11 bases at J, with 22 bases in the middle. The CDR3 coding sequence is TGTGCCAGCAGGGGGACAAGGACAGTATCGCACGCTTTCTTT. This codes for CASRGTRTVSHAFF.

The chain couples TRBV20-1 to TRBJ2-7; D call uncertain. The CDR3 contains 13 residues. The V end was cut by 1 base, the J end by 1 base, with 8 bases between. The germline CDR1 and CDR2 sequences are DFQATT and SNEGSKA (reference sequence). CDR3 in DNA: TGCAGTGCTAGAGCCCTAGAATCCTACGAGCAGTACTTC. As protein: CSARALESYEQYF.